Listed here are 10 T cell receptor beta chains from one sample, sequenced in a study of OX40 agonist ivuxolimab in advanced cancers. The assay was immunoSEQ multiplex PCR, and TCRdb's table has in-frame clones only and misses some. The sample includes tens of thousands of clones, roughly 90% of them seen just once. The sequenced sample was CD4+ or CD8+ T cells sorted from blood, obtained in a trial of the OX40 agonist ivuxolimab. These receptors were taken from an adult with an advanced solid tumor such as melanoma, head and neck, liver or kidney cancer.

The V call is TRBV27, the J call TRBJ2-3; 8 bases line up with TRBD2. From germline, CDR1 is MNHEY and CDR2 SMNVEV (reference sequence). The V gene end was trimmed by 6 bases and the J gene end by 2 bases; junction bases not matched to a gene: 4. CDR3 size: 14 residues. The CDR3 DNA reads as TGTGCCAGCAGGGTAGCGGGGCACACAGATACGCAGTATTTT. Protein: CASRVAGHTDTQYF.

V usage is TRBV28 and J usage is TRBJ1-5; tentatively, D is TRBD1 (5 bases). V lost 2 bases and J lost 4, with 15 bases in between. Germline V lookup: CDR1 MDHEN, CDR2 SYDVKM. The CDR3 is 16 residues long. For the CDR3, the DNA is TGTGCCAGCAGTTTACGGGGGGGACGGGTTAATCAGCCCCAGCATTTT. Translated, it gives CASSLRGGRVNQPQHF. Using reference TRBV28 and TRBJ1-5 for the parts outside the CDR3, the full variable domain is DVKVTQSSRYLVKRTGEKVFLECVQDMDHENMFWYRQDPGLGLRLIYFSYDVKMKEKGDIPEGYSVSREKKERFSLILESASTNQTSMYLCASSLRGGRVNQPQHFGDGTRLSIL.

The CDR3 DNA follows: TGTGCCAGCAGTTTGGGCAGGAACTCCTACGAGCAGTACTTC. Amino acid sequence: CASSLGRNSYEQYF. The J gene is TRBJ2-7, the V gene TRBV28, with D unresolved. V shed 3 bases and J shed 0 bases, with 9 bases lying between them. The CDR3 length is 14 residues. Germline V lookup: CDR1 MDHEN, CDR2 SYDVKM.

The chain couples TRBV5-1 to TRBJ2-1, with TRBD2 identical over 8 bases. The CDR3 spans 18 residues. With V trimmed by 0 bases and J by 1 base, 9 bases remained unmatched. CDR1 SGHRS and CDR2 YFSETQ come from the germline V gene. The CDR3 sequence is CASSLVPSGSGSYNEQFF. DNA for the CDR3: TGCGCCAGCAGCTTGGTCCCCAGCGGGAGTGGTTCCTACAATGAGCAGTTCTTC.

The chain combines TRBV27 with TRBJ2-1, with TRBD2 identical over 8 bases. Trimming cost V 1 base and J 6 bases; bases outside gene matches: 11. In germline, CDR1 is MNHEY, CDR2 SMNVEV (reference sequence). The CDR3 covers 17 residues. CDR3 region: CASSLYQGLGLGNEQFF. The CDR3 DNA reads TGTGCCAGCAGTTTATATCAGGGACTAGGTTTAGGCAATGAGCAGTTCTTC.

The J gene is TRBJ2-2, the V gene TRBV30; 16 bases fit TRBD2. Germline CDR1 reads GTSNPN; CDR2 reads SVGIG (reference sequence). Germline trimming cut 5 bases from V and 6 bases from J; bases unmatched to any gene: 6. This CDR3 contains 16 residues. The CDR3 sequence is CAWGGLAGGAAGELFF. The CDR3 DNA follows: TGTGCCTGGGGGGGACTAGCGGGAGGGGCCGCCGGGGAGCTGTTTTTT.

The chain has TRBV7-6 and TRBJ2-3; D ambiguous. Germline-derived CDR1 and CDR2 are SGHVS and FNYEAQ. CDR3 length: 15 residues. V lost 0 bases, J lost 4 bases, and 11 bases lay in between. In DNA, the CDR3 is TGTGCCAGCAGCTTAGCGAGTAATAGTCCAGATACGCAGTATTTT. It yields the protein CASSLASNSPDTQYF. Together with reference TRBV7-6 and TRBJ2-3, the CDR3 gives the full variable domain: GAGVSQSPRYKVTKRGQDVALRCDPISGHVSLYWYRQALGQGPEFLTYFNYEAQQDKSGLPNDRFSAERPEGSISTLTIQRTEQRDSAMYRCASSLASNSPDTQYFGPGTRLTVL.

This clone was recorded once. The V gene is TRBV29-1, the J gene TRBJ2-7; D is tentatively TRBD1 or TRBD2 (5 bases each). The ends were cut back, 7 bases at V and 3 bases at J, with 13 bases in the middle. CDR3 size: 12 residues. The germline V gene has CDR1 SQVTM and CDR2 ANQGSEA. The DNA of the CDR3 is TGCAGCGCCCGGGGCAGTTTCTACGAGCAGTACTTC. Protein: CSARGSFYEQYF.

The chain recombines TRBV27 with TRBJ2-5; 8 nucleotides align to TRBD2. This CDR3 region has 16 residues. V lost 2 bases and J lost 5; bases outside the gene matches: 10. Germline CDR1 reads MNHEY; CDR2 reads SMNVEV (reference sequence). The CDR3 here is CASSLQPGLVGETQYF. The CDR3 bases are TGTGCCAGCAGTTTACAACCGGGACTAGTTGGGGAGACCCAGTACTTC.

The chain couples TRBV6-1 to TRBJ1-4, with a tentative D call TRBD1 (5 bases). The CDR3 sequence is 14 residues long. Germline values: CDR1 MNHNS, CDR2 SASEGT. Trimming took 7 bases from V and 4 from J, leaving 13 bases between them. The CDR3 coding sequence is TGTGCCAGCACCCACGGGGGTAGTAATGAAAAACTGTTTTTT. The encoded protein is CASTHGGSNEKLFF.